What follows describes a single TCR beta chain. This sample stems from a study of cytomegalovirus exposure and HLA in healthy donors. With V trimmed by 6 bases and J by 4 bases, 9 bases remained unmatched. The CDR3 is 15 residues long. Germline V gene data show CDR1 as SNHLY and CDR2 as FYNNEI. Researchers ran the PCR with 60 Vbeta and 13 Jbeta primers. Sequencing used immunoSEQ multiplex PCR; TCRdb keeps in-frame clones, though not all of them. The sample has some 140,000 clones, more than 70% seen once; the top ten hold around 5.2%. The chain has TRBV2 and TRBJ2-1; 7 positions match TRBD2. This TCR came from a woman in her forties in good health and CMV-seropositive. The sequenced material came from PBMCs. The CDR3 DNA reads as TGTGCCAGCAGCCTTAGAGGGCGGGAGTACAATGAGCAGTTCTTC. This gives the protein CASSLRGREYNEQFF.